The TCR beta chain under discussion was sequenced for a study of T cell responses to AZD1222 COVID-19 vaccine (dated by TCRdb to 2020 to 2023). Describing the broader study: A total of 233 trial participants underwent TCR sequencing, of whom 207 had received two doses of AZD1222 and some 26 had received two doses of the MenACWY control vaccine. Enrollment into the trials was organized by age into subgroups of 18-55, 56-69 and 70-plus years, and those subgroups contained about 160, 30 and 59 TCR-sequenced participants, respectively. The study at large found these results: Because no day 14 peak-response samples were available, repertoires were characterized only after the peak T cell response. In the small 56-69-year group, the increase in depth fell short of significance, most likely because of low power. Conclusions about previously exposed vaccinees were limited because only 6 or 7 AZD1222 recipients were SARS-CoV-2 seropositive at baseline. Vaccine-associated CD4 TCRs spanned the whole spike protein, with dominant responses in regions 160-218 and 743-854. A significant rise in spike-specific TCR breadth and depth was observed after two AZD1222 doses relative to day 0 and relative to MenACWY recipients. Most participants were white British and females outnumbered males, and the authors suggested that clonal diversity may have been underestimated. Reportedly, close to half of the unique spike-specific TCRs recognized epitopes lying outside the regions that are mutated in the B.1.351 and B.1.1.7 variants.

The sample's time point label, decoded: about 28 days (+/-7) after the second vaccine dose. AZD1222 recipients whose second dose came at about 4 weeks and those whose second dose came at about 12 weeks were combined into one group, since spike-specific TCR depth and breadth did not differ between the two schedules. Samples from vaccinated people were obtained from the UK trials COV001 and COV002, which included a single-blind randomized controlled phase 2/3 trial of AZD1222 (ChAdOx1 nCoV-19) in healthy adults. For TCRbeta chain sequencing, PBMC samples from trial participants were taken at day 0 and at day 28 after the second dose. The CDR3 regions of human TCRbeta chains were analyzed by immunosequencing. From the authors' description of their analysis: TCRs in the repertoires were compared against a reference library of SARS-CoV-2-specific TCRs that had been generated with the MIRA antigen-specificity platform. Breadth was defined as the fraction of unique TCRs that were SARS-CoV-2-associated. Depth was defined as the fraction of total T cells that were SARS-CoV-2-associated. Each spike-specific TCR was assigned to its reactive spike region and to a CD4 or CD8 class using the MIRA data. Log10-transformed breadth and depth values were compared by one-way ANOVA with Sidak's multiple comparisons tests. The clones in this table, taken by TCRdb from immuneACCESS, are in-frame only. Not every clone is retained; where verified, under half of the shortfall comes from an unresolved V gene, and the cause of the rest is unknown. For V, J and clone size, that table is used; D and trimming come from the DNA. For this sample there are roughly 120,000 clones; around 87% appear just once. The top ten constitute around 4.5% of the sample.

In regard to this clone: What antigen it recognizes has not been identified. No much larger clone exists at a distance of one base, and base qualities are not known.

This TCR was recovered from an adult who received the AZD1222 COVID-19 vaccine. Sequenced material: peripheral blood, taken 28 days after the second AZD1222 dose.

The DNA sequence reads TGTGCCAGCAGAGGGGGGGCGGACTATGGCTACACCTTC. Its coded protein is CASRGGADYGYTF. The rearrangement combines TRBV7-9 with TRBJ1-2, with TRBD1 as a weak D call on 6 bases. As encoded in the germline V gene (reference sequence), CDR1 is SEHNR while CDR2 is FQNEAQ. V loses 6 bases, J loses 3 bases, and the germline ends lie 11 bases apart. The CDR3 starts with the cysteine, ends with the phenylalanine, and has 13 residues. Only the CDR3 part of the read is kept: 39 bases, read in frame from the first base.